One and the same sample provided the 27 T cell receptor beta chains below, sequenced in a study of OX40 agonist ivuxolimab in advanced cancers. Clones were sequenced by immunoSEQ multiplex PCR, and TCRdb holds only the in-frame ones, with some missing. The data show 70,000 to 95,000 clones, with approximately 90% seen just once and 0.4% to 0.55% held by the top ten. Here the sequenced sample was CD4+ or CD8+ T cells sorted from blood, taken in a trial of the OX40 agonist ivuxolimab. These receptors were taken from an adult with an advanced solid tumor such as melanoma, head and neck, liver or kidney cancer.

The rearrangement uses TRBV5-1 and TRBJ2-3; a weak D match, TRBD1 (5 bases). Germline V gives CDR1 SGHRS, CDR2 YFSETQ. Trimming stripped 4 bases from V and 2 bases from J, with 11 bases between. CDR3 length equals 14 residues. CDR3 amino acids: CASSKDNPTDTQYF. In DNA form, the CDR3 reads TGCGCCAGCAGCAAGGACAACCCCACAGATACGCAGTATTTT.

The chain joins TRBV19 to TRBJ1-1, with D unresolved. Trimming stripped 6 bases from V and 11 bases from J, with 16 bases between. The CDR3 sequence is 12 residues long. Germline CDR1 and CDR2: LNHDA and SQIVND (reference sequence). CDR3 nucleotide sequence: TGTGCCAGTAGGGGCCCGCTCCTGCGGGCTTTCTTT. This translates into CASRGPLLRAFF.

The chain recombines TRBV5-4 with TRBJ1-5; 9 bases are a match to TRBD1. The ends lost 4 bases at V and 6 bases at J; junction bases unmatched: 5. This CDR3 has 14 residues. Germline V gene lookup returns CDR1 SGHNT and CDR2 YYREEE (reference sequence). The CDR3 nucleotides are TGTGCCAGCAGCCGGGACAGGGATTCTCAGCCCCAGCATTTT. Its translation: CASSRDRDSQPQHF.

The V gene is TRBV4-1, the J gene TRBJ1-3; D call uncertain. CDR1 and CDR2 (germline): MGHRA, YSYEKL. V was pared by 0 bases and J by 1 base, with 7 bases between. The CDR3 is made up of 15 amino acids. The CDR3 sequence is CASSQDVRSGNTIYF. CDR3 nucleotides: TGCGCCAGCAGCCAAGATGTTAGATCTGGAAACACCATATATTTT.

This clone was recorded only once. The chain combines TRBV6-5 with TRBJ2-2; D may match TRBD1 or TRBD2 (5 bases each). The CDR3 is 13 residues long. Germline values: CDR1 MNHEY, CDR2 SVGAGI. The V end was cut by 5 bases, the J end by 3 bases, with 7 bases between. The CDR3 nucleotides read TGTGCCAGCAGTAGGGACCACACCGGGGAGCTGTTTTTT. It yields the protein CASSRDHTGELFF.

This chain connects TRBV6-1 to TRBJ2-1; 10 positions match TRBD1. The germline gives CDR1 MNHNS, CDR2 SASEGT. The CDR3 consists of 20 residues. V lost 2 bases to trimming and J lost 5 bases; unmatched junction nucleotides: 18. CDR3 region: CASSERATGGAEGPHNEQFF. DNA for the CDR3: TGTGCCAGCAGTGAAAGGGCGACAGGGGGCGCGGAGGGACCCCACAATGAGCAGTTCTTC.

This clone was counted a single time. The J gene is TRBJ1-1, the V gene TRBV19; no definite D call. Germline CDR1 reads LNHDA; CDR2 reads SQIVND (reference sequence). The length of the CDR3 is 14 residues. Trimming took 6 bases from V and 8 from J, leaving 19 bases between them. For the CDR3, the DNA is TGTGCCAGTAGACAAAAGGGATTAACCACGGAAGCTTTCTTT. Translated, it gives CASRQKGLTTEAFF.

This rearrangement joins TRBV6-5 to TRBJ1-5; 7 bases fit TRBD1. The J segment lost 5 bases and the V segment lost 6 bases, leaving 4 bases of the junction unmatched. The CDR3 is 13 residues long. CDR1 and CDR2 from the germline V gene are MNHEY and SVGAGI. CDR3 sequence reads: CASRDRRDQPQHF. The CDR3 coding sequence is TGTGCCAGCAGGGACAGGCGGGATCAGCCCCAGCATTTT.

This chain connects TRBV5-1 to TRBJ2-5; 7 bases map to TRBD1. CDR1 and CDR2 from the germline V gene are SGHRS and YFSETQ. The length of the CDR3 is 15 residues. The V segment lost 0 bases and the J segment 1 base; nucleotides outside the gene matches: 3. The CDR3 loop is CASSLGQGIQETQYF. The CDR3, as DNA: TGCGCCAGCAGCTTGGGACAGGGCATCCAAGAGACCCAGTACTTC.

The J gene is TRBJ2-1, the V gene TRBV5-1, with TRBD2 identical over 11 bases. CDR1 is SGHRS, CDR2 YFSETQ, per germline. Trimming took 3 bases from V and 7 from J; bases not matched to a gene: 12. The CDR3 is 17 amino acids. This chain's CDR3 is CASSYPGLAGGRNEQFF. The CDR3 coding sequence is TGCGCCAGCAGCTACCCGGGGCTAGCGGGAGGCCGGAATGAGCAGTTCTTC.

The chain has TRBV5-1 and TRBJ2-1, with D uncertain. This CDR3 region has 17 residues. Germline V lookup: CDR1 SGHRS, CDR2 YFSETQ. V gave up 1 base and J gave up 0 bases, with 14 bases separating them. The DNA of the CDR3 is TGCGCCAGCAGCTTGTTTTCGCCCACAAGCTCCTACAATGAGCAGTTCTTC. Translating it yields CASSLFSPTSSYNEQFF.

The rearrangement joins TRBV5-1 to TRBJ2-2; D is unresolved. This CDR3 comprises 14 residues. Germline CDR1 and CDR2: SGHRS and YFSETQ. Deletions cut 0 bases from V and 2 bases from J, with 5 bases between. The chain's CDR3 is CASSLGGNTGELFF. The CDR3 DNA follows: TGCGCCAGCAGCTTGGGTGGAAACACCGGGGAGCTGTTTTTT.

J is TRBJ1-1 and V is TRBV6-5; tentative D call: TRBD1 (6 bases). Trimming shortened V by 6 bases and J by 5 bases, and 13 bases separated the two germline ends. Germline CDR1 reads MNHEY; CDR2 reads SVGAGI. The CDR3 runs 13 residues. This chain's CDR3 is CASRNRAMTEAFF. CDR3 nucleotides: TGTGCCAGCAGAAACAGGGCGATGACTGAAGCTTTCTTT.

V usage is TRBV7-8 and J usage is TRBJ1-5, with 8 bases that match TRBD1. The CDR3 runs 18 residues. J was trimmed by 5 bases and V by 1 base; bases with no gene match: 13. Germline V gene data show CDR1 as SGHVS and CDR2 as FQNEAQ. In DNA, the CDR3 is TGTGCCAGCAGCTTAGGCCGGAGACAGGGGACGACACATCAGCCCCAGCATTTT. Protein product: CASSLGRRQGTTHQPQHF.

V usage is TRBV7-8 and J usage is TRBJ1-1; D unresolved. Germline assignment: CDR1 SGHVS and CDR2 FQNEAQ. The V end was cut by 2 bases, the J end by 0 bases, with 7 bases between. This CDR3 comprises 14 residues. The CDR3 coding sequence is TGTGCCAGCAGCTTAAGACAATTGAACACTGAAGCTTTCTTT. Translation gives CASSLRQLNTEAFF.

The chain joins TRBV6-1 to TRBJ2-7; TRBD2 aligns across 9 bases. Germline V CDR1 and CDR2: MNHNS, SASEGT. V lost 6 bases to trimming and J lost 4 bases; unmatched junction nucleotides: 7. The CDR3 spans 14 residues. The CDR3 protein is CASSHSGREYEQYF. Written as DNA, the CDR3 is TGTGCCAGCAGCCATAGCGGGAGAGAGTACGAGCAGTACTTC.

V usage is TRBV7-6 and J usage is TRBJ2-7; D remains unclear. From germline, CDR1 is SGHVS and CDR2 FNYEAQ. Trimming cost V 3 bases and J 4 bases, with 13 bases left between them. The CDR3 loop spans 14 amino acids. Written as DNA, the CDR3 is TGTGCCAGCAGCTTGGTCCGTGGGTCGTACGAGCAGTACTTC. It yields the protein CASSLVRGSYEQYF.

The genes are TRBV25-1 and TRBJ2-7, with a possible D match to TRBD2 (5 bases). Trimming removed 8 bases at V and 6 bases at J, with 11 bases between. CDR3 length: 11 amino acids. Germline CDR1 reads MGHDK; CDR2 reads SYGVNS. CDR3 sequence reads: CASGSVGEQYF. The CDR3 DNA reads as TGTGCCAGCGGGAGTGTGGGCGAGCAGTACTTC.

This clone came up once. The CDR3 protein is CASSQQGGQPQHF. The CDR3 DNA follows: TGTGCCAGCAGTCAGCAGGGCGGTCAGCCCCAGCATTTT. The rearrangement links TRBV6-1 to TRBJ1-5; a possible D gene is TRBD1 (5 bases). The CDR3 is 13 residues long. CDR1 and CDR2 from the germline V gene are MNHNS and SASEGT. The V end was cut by 5 bases, the J end by 6 bases, with 11 bases between.

The chain has TRBV6-5 and TRBJ2-1; 9 positions agree with TRBD2. The CDR3 runs to 16 residues. J lost 4 bases, V lost 4 bases, and 8 bases had no gene match. Germline values: CDR1 MNHEY, CDR2 SVGAGI. The CDR3 spells CASSLASAGGYNEQFF. The DNA for the CDR3 is TGTGCCAGCAGTTTGGCCTCAGCGGGAGGATACAATGAGCAGTTCTTC.

This clone was seen just once. The chain uses TRBV12-5 and TRBJ2-7; a weak D match, TRBD1 (6 bases). The V gene's germline CDR1 is LGHNT and CDR2 FRNRAP. V was cut by 2 bases and J by 2 bases, with 16 bases left in between. CDR3 length equals 16 residues. The CDR3 DNA reads TGTGCTAGTGGTTTGCCTCCGACAGGAACGGCCTACGAGCAGTACTTC. Protein sequence: CASGLPPTGTAYEQYF. Full variable domain (missing parts from reference TRBV12-5 and TRBJ2-7): DARVTQTPRHKVTEMGQEVTMRCQPILGHNTVFWYRQTMMQGLELLAYFRNRAPLDDSGMPKDRFSAEMPDATLATLKIQPSEPRDSAVYFCASGLPPTGTAYEQYFGPGTRLTVT.

V gene TRBV18 combines with J gene TRBJ2-3, with D uncertain. V gave up 3 bases and J gave up 2 bases, with 6 bases separating them. The CDR3 runs to 13 residues. Looked up from germline, CDR1 is KGHSH and CDR2 is LQKENI. CDR3 DNA sequence: TGTGCCAGCTCACCGGGGTCCACAGATACGCAGTATTTT. Translating it yields CASSPGSTDTQYF.

A few counts support this clone. The chain employs TRBV6-1 and TRBJ1-2; 8 bases agree with TRBD1. Unmatched junction bases numbered 5, after V lost 2 bases and J lost 3 bases. Germline CDR1 MNHNS, CDR2 SASEGT. This CDR3 has 15 amino acids. The CDR3 is CASSELDRVDYGYTF. For the CDR3, the DNA is TGTGCCAGCAGTGAACTGGACAGGGTAGACTATGGCTACACCTTC.

This chain connects TRBV11-3 to TRBJ1-4; D is unclear. This CDR3 is built from 15 residues. V shed 4 bases and J shed 0 bases, with 9 bases lying between them. CDR1 is SGHNT, CDR2 YENEEA, per germline. In DNA form, the CDR3 reads TGTGCCAGCAGCTACCAACTGGCAACTAATGAAAAACTGTTTTTT. This encodes CASSYQLATNEKLFF. The full variable domain, its missing parts supplied by reference TRBV11-3 and TRBJ1-4, is EAGVVQSPRYKIIEKKQPVAFWCNPISGHNTLYWYLQNLGQGPELLIRYENEEAVDDSQLPKDRFSAERLKGVDSTLKIQPAELGDSAVYLCASSYQLATNEKLFFGSGTQLSVL.

The gene calls are TRBV5-6 and TRBJ2-1; 8 bases match TRBD1. Looked up from germline, CDR1 is SGHDT and CDR2 is YYEEEE. The CDR3 consists of 13 residues. J lost 8 bases, V lost 4 bases, and 5 bases had no gene match. The CDR3 here is CASSLQGAHEQFF. The DNA of the CDR3 is TGTGCCAGCAGCCTTCAGGGGGCCCATGAGCAGTTCTTC.

V usage is TRBV11-2 and J usage is TRBJ2-7, with D perhaps TRBD1 (7 bases). Germline CDR1 SGHAT, CDR2 FQNNGV. The V end lost 0 bases, the J end lost 6 bases, and 18 bases lay between the germline ends. The length of the CDR3 is 16 residues. The chain's CDR3 is CASSLESTGRPGEQYF. CDR3 coding DNA: TGTGCCAGCAGCTTAGAGTCGACAGGGAGGCCTGGCGAGCAGTACTTC.

This clone was found once. This chain uses TRBV7-2 with TRBJ1-5; 8 bases map to TRBD1. V gave up 4 bases and J gave up 6 bases; unmatched junction bases: 5. Germline lookup yields CDR1 SGHTA and CDR2 FQGNSA. This CDR3 contains 14 residues. CDR3: CASSSGQEGQPQHF. The CDR3 bases are TGTGCCAGCAGCTCGGGACAGGAGGGTCAGCCCCAGCATTTT.